This T cell receptor (beta chain) emerged from a study of response to subunit inactivated influenza vaccine. Whole-study findings and limits: The authors suggested that few new T cells are recruited per seasonal influenza vaccination.

TCRdb processed the RT-PCR reads anew with MiXCR; each CDR3 protein has one entry. This table has around 580,000 distinct CDR3 sequences, less than 15% appearing once. The CDR3 extends over 14 amino acids. The germline CDR1 and CDR2 sequences are DFQATT and SNEGSKA (reference sequence). Points on this clonotype: Its antigen is not known.

The J gene is TRBJ1-5, the V gene TRBV20-1; 7 positions match TRBD1. This sequence was found in a man over 45 who received an inactivated influenza vaccine. The source was PBMCs from blood, collected 11 to 12 days after vaccination. CDR3 in DNA: TGCGGAGGACAGGACATCTATAGCAATCAGCCCCAGCATTTT. Translation: CGGQDIYSNQPQHF.